The following is a T cell receptor (beta chain) sequence with its context. Antigen specificity is unknown. 5'RACE, which relied on constant-segment primers, yielded TCR alpha and TCR beta cDNA libraries carrying sample barcodes and UMIs. TCRdb fed the 5' RACE reads into MiXCR, producing one record per CDR3 protein. The sample consists of hundreds of thousands of distinct CDR3 sequences, roughly 8% of them appearing once. The entry originates in a study of T-cell memory formation after mild COVID-19. Study observations and caveats: While clones contracting from day 15 to 85 were balanced between CD4 and CD8, later expanders leaned CD4+.

The CDR3 consists of 15 residues. J lost 4 bases, V lost 8 bases, and 10 bases had no gene match. Germline CDR1 reads MGHDK; CDR2 reads SYGVNS. The sequenced sample was PBMCs or a T cell subset sorted from them (not recorded which). The gene calls are TRBV25-1 and TRBJ2-1, with 8 bases lining up with TRBD1. The source is a young man who had mild COVID-19 (a few samples of this study predate the infection). Cell type and time point are not known. The CDR3 sequence: CASRLGTGIYNEQFF. The CDR3 nucleotides read TGTGCCAGCCGCCTCGGGACAGGAATTTACAATGAGCAGTTCTTC.